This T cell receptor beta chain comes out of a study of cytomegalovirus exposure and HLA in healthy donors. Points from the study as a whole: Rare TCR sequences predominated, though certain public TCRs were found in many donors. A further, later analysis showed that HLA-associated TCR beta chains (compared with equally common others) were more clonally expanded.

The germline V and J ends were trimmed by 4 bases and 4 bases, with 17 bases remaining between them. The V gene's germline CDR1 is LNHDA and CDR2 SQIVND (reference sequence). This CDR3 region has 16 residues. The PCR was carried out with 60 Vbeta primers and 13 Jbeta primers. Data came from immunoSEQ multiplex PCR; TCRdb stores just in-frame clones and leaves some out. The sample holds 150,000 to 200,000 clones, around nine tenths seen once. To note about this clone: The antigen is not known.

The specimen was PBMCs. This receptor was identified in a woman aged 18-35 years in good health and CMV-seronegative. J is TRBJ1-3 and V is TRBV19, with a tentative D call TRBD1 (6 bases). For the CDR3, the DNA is TGTGCCAGTAGTAGAGTGACAGGAGTTTCCGGAAACACCATATATTTT. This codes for CASSRVTGVSGNTIYF.